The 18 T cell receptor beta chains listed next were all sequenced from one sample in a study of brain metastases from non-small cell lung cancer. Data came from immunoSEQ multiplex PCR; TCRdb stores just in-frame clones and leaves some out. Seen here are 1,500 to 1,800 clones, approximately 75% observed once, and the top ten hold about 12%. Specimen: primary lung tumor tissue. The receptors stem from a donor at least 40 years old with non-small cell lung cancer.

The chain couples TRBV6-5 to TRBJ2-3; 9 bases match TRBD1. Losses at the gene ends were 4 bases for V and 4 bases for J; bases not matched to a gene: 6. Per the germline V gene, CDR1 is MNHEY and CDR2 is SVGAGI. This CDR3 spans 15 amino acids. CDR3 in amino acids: CASSSSGTGPDTQYF. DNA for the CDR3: TGTGCCAGCAGTTCATCCGGGACAGGGCCAGATACGCAGTATTTT.

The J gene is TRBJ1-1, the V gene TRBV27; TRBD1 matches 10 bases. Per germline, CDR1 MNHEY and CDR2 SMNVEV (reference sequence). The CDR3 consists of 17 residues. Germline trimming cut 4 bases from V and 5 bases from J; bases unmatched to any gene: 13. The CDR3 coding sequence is TGTGCCAGCAGTTACCTCCCGGGACAGGGGATCGCTACTGAAGCTTTCTTT. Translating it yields CASSYLPGQGIATEAFF.

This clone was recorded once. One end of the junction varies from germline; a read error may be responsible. The CDR3 DNA reads TGTGCCAGCAGCGCGGGGTGGACCTATTCACTCCTCCACTTT. Its translation is CASSAGWTYSLLHF. The genes are TRBV6-2 or TRBV6-3 and TRBJ1-6; D is unclear. CDR3 length equals 14 residues. Germline V CDR1 and CDR2: MNHEY, SVGEGT.

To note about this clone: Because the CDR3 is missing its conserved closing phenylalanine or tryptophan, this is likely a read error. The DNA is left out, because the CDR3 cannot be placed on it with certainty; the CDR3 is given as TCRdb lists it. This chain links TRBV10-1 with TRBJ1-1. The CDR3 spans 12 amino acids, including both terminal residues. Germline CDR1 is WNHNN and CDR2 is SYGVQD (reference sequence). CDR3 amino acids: CASSERLAAKSQ.

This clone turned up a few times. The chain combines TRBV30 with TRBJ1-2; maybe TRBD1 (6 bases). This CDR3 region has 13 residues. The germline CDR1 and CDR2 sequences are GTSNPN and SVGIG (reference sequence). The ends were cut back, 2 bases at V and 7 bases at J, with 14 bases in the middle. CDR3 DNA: TGTGCCTGGAGTTCCACAGGGTCGGGTGGCTACACCTTC. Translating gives CAWSSTGSGGYTF.

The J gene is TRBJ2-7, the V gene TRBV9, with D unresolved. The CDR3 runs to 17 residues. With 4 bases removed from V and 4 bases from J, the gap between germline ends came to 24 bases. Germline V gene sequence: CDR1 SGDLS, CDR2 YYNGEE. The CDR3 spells CASSLLEDGVLGYEQYF. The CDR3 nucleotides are TGTGCCAGCAGCCTTCTGGAAGACGGAGTGCTCGGGTACGAGCAGTACTTC.

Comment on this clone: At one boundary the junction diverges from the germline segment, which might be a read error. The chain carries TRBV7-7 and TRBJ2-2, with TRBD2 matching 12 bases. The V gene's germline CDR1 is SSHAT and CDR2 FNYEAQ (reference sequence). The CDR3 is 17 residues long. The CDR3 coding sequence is TGTGCTAGCAGCCCCCGGCCGGGACTAGCGGGCGAAGGGGAGCTGTTTTTT. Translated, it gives CASSPRPGLAGEGELFF. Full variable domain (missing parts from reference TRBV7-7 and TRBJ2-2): GAGVSQSPRYKVTKRGQDVTLRCDPISSHATLYWYQQALGQGPEFLTYFNYEAQPDKSGLPSDRFSAERPEGSISTLTIQRTEQRDSAMYRCASSPRPGLAGEGELFFGEGSRLTVL.

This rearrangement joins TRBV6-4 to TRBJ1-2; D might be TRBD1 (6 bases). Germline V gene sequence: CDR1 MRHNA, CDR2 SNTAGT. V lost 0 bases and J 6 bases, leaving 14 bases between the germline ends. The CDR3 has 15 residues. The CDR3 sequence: CASSDSGEAGDGYTF. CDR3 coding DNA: TGTGCCAGCAGTGACTCGGGCGAAGCAGGGGATGGCTACACCTTC.

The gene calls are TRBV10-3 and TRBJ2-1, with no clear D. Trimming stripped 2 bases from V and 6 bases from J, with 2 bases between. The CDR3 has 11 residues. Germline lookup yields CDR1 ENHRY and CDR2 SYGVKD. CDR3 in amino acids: CAISELNEQFF. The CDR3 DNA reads TGTGCCATCAGTGAGCTCAATGAGCAGTTCTTC.

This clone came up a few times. Here the CDR3 DNA reads TGTGCCAGCAGTTCCATCAGGGACAATGAGCAGTTCTTC. The encoded protein is CASSSIRDNEQFF. The chain links TRBV6-5 to TRBJ2-1; perhaps TRBD1 as D (5 bases). Trimming stripped 4 bases from V and 5 bases from J, with 9 bases between. The CDR3 has 13 amino acids. From germline, CDR1 is MNHEY and CDR2 SVGAGI.

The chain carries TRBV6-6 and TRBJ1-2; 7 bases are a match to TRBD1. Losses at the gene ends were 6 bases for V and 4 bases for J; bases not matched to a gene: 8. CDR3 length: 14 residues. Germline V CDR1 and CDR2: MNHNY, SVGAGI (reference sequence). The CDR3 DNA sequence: TGTGCCAGCAGACCAATCCCAGGGGGCTATGGCTACACCTTC. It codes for CASRPIPGGYGYTF.

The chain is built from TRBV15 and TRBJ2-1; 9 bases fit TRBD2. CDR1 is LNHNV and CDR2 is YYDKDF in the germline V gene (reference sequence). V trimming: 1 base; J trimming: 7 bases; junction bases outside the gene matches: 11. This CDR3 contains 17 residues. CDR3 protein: CATSRAPGTSFKNEQFF. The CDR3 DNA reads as TGTGCCACCAGCAGAGCCCCCGGGACTAGCTTTAAAAATGAGCAGTTCTTC.

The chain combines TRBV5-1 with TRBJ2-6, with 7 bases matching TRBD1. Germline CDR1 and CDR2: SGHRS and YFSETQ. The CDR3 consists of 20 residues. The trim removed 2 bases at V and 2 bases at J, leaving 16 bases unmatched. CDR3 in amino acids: CASSLNPQGLFLTGANVLTF. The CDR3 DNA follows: TGCGCCAGCAGCTTAAACCCACAGGGGCTGTTCCTAACTGGGGCCAACGTCCTGACTTTC.

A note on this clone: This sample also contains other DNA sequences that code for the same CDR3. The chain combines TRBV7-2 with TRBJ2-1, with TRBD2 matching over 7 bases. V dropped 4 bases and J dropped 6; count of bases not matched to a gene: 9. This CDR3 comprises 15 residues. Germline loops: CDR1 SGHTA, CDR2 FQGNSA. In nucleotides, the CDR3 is TGTGCCAGCAGCTCAAGGACTAGGGGAATCAATGAGCAGTTCTTC. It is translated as CASSSRTRGINEQFF.

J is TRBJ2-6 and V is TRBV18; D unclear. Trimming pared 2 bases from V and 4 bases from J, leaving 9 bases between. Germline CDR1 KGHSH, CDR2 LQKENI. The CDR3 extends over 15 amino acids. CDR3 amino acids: CASSPGSTGANVLTF. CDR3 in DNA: TGTGCCAGCTCACCAGGATCCACAGGGGCCAACGTCCTGACTTTC.

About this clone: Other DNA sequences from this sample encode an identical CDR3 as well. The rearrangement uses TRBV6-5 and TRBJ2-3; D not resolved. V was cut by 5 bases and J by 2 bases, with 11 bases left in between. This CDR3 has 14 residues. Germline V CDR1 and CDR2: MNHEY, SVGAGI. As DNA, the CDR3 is TGTGCCAGCAGTCCCACAGACACCACAGATACGCAGTATTTT. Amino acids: CASSPTDTTDTQYF.

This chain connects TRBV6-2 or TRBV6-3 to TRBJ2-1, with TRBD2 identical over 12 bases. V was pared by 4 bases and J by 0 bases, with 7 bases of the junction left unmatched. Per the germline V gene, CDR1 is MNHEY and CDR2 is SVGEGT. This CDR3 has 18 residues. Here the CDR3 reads CASSSQPGLAGSYNEQFF. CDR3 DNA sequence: TGTGCCAGCAGTTCCCAACCGGGACTAGCGGGCTCCTACAATGAGCAGTTCTTC.

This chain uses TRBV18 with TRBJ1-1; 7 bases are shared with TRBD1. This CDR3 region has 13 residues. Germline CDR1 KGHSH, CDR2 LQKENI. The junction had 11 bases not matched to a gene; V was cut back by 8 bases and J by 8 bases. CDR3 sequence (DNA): TGTGCCAGCCACGCTTACGGGACAGAAGAAGCTTTCTTT. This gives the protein CASHAYGTEEAFF.